What follows is one T cell receptor (beta chain) and its context. Its antigen is not yet known. No much larger clone exists at a distance of one base, and base qualities are not known. From the cysteine through the phenylalanine, the CDR3 covers 14 amino acids. Only CDR3 DNA is held: 42 bases, read in frame from base 1. The CDR1 and CDR2 encoded by the germline V gene are SNHLY and FYNNEI. The trim is 7 bases for V and 0 bases for J, with a gap of 10 bases between the germline ends. Per the publication, the time point label means: baseline before first vaccination. Vaccinee samples came from UK trials COV001 and COV002, including a single-blind randomized controlled phase 2/3 trial of AZD1222 (ChAdOx1 nCoV-19) in healthy adults. Trial participant PBMC samples were collected at day 0 and day 28 after the second dose for TCRbeta chain sequencing. The sample belongs to a study of T cell responses to AZD1222 COVID-19 vaccine (dated by TCRdb to 2020 to 2023). Study-wide context: AZD1222 recipients given second doses at about 4 weeks or at about 12 weeks were pooled, since spike-specific TCR depth and breadth were not found to differ between the two schedules. A total of approximately 240 trial participants underwent TCR sequencing, of whom approximately 200 had received two doses of AZD1222 and around 25 had received two doses of the MenACWY control vaccine. Trial participants were enrolled by age into subgroups of 18-55, 56-69 and 70-plus years, and 148, 28 and 57 TCR-sequenced participants, respectively, were included in these subgroups. Study-wide findings and limitations: In the small 56-69-year group, the increase in depth fell short of significance, most likely because of low power. Vaccine-associated CD4 TCRs spanned the whole spike protein, with dominant responses in regions 160-218 and 743-854. Nearly half of unique spike-specific TCRs reportedly recognized epitopes outside regions mutated in the B.1.351 and B.1.1.7 variants. After two AZD1222 doses, spike-specific TCR breadth and depth were significantly higher than at day 0 and than in MenACWY recipients. No day 14 peak-response samples were available, so repertoires were characterized only after the peak T cell response. Participants were mostly white British, with more females than males. The authors suggested clonal diversity may have been underestimated. Conclusions about previously exposed vaccinees are limited because only six or seven AZD1222 recipients were SARS-CoV-2 seropositive at baseline.

The CDR3 regions of human TCRbeta chains were analyzed by immunosequencing. As for the original processing: TCRs in the repertoires were compared against a reference library of SARS-CoV-2-specific TCRs that had been generated with the MIRA antigen-specificity platform. Breadth was defined as the fraction of unique TCRs that were SARS-CoV-2-associated. Depth was defined as the fraction of total T cells that were SARS-CoV-2-associated. Each spike-specific TCR was assigned to its reactive spike region and to a CD4 or CD8 class using the MIRA data. Log10-transformed breadth and depth values were compared by one-way ANOVA with Sidak's multiple comparisons tests. The table was pulled from immuneACCESS by TCRdb, which kept in-frame rearrangements only. Such tables lose some clones; where checked, under half of the loss comes from unresolved V genes, and the rest has no known cause. V and J calls plus clone size are reproduced from that table; the DNA served to infer D and trimming. Recorded for this sample are more than 85,000 clones; just under 95% of them occurred a single time. The ten largest clonotypes hold approximately 8% of the sample.

The receptor was isolated from an adult in good health. The rearrangement combines TRBV2 with TRBJ1-5, with no reliable assignment of the D segment. This specimen consisted of peripheral blood, obtained on day 0 of AZD1222 vaccination. The DNA reads as follows: TGTGCCAGCACTCGGACCTCTAGCAATCAGCCCCAGCATTTT. Its protein is CASTRTSSNQPQHF. This CDR3, with the reference TRBV2 and TRBJ1-5 proteins standing in past its ends, gives the full variable domain EPEVTQTPSHQVTQMGQEVILRCVPISNHLYFYWYRQILGQKVEFLVSFYNNEISEKSEIFDDQFSVERPDGSNFTLKIRSTKLEDSAMYFCASTRTSSNQPQHFGDGTRLSIL.